A single T cell receptor beta chain is shown here with its context. The target antigen is unknown. This specimen comes from a study of blood T cells in healthy people across ages. Study information: About one barcoded beta molecule was captured per two T cells (by template switching).

Study-wide results and limits: Diversity estimates drawn from one million T cells were deemed underestimates.

Primed by a sample-barcoded 5' primer and a J-beta primer mix, a second PCR proceeded for 7 to 11 cycles. A template-switch adaptor with 12 random nucleotides tagged each cDNA molecule. The study obtained at least 2.5 million CDR3-containing paired-end reads from every sample. Each CDR3 protein gets one entry after TCRdb re-called the 5' RACE reads with MiXCR. The sample lists 650,000 to 800,000 distinct CDR3 sequences, under 45% occurring once. Per the germline V gene, CDR1 is SQVTM and CDR2 is ANQGSEA. The ends were cut back, 4 bases at V and 2 bases at J, with 12 bases in the middle. The CDR3 is made up of 14 amino acids.

This chain uses TRBV29-1 with TRBJ2-1; maybe TRBD2 (6 bases). Sequenced input: blood. This sequence was found in a man aged 55-75 years in good health. CDR3: CSVVGGSPYNEQFF. In nucleotides, the CDR3 is TGCAGCGTTGTGGGGGGATCCCCCTACAATGAGCAGTTCTTC.